This T cell receptor (beta chain) was captured by sequencing in a study of PD-L1 blockade in urothelial cancer. Study-wide results and limits: Prediction of better survival came from below-median pretreatment blood TCR clonality.

Time point indicated: peripheral blood 6 weeks after treatment start. Note on this clone: The antigen remains undetermined.

Trimming removed 6 bases from V and 1 base from J, with 21 bases in between. In germline, CDR1 is MDHEN, CDR2 SYDVKM. This CDR3 is built from 17 residues. Generated by immunoSEQ multiplex PCR, the TCRdb table keeps only in-frame clones and is missing some. The data show tens of thousands of clones, more than 75% seen once. This sequence was found in a man aged 70 or older with urothelial cancer. Sequenced here: PBMCs, sampled around atezolizumab (anti-PD-L1) treatment. The chain recombines TRBV28 with TRBJ1-2; D is possibly TRBD1 (6 bases). The CDR3 region is CASSPPGTRGFNYGYTF. CDR3 nucleotide sequence: TGTGCCAGCAGCCCCCCCGGGACACGAGGGTTTAACTATGGCTACACCTTC.